This TCR beta chain was recorded in a study of shared clonotypes between healthy human individuals. The germline gives CDR1 MNHNY, CDR2 SVGAGI (reference sequence). CDR3 length: 12 residues. CD8 cells classed as naive were CD45RO-negative and positively selected for CCR7, excluding terminally differentiated effector memory CD45RA+ cells. The donor population consisted of healthy HIV-negative adults with no recent acute infections or vaccinations. As to this clone: The junction departs from germline at one end; a sequencing error may be responsible.

For sorted subsets, 150 to 200 ng DNA per replicate equaled 33,000 or so T cell genomes. Sequencing was performed with immunoSEQ multiplex PCR; in TCRdb, only in-frame clones are kept and a portion is missing. The sample consists of over 2 million clones, approximately 94% of them appearing once. This receptor was taken from a man in his late teens or twenties in good health. The rearrangement uses TRBV6-6 and TRBJ1-6, with 8 bases that match TRBD1. Material for sequencing was naive CD8+ T cells sorted from blood. This CDR3 reads CASSYGPDRAYF. The CDR3 DNA follows: TGTGCCAGCAGTTATGGGCCGGACAGGGCCTACTTT.